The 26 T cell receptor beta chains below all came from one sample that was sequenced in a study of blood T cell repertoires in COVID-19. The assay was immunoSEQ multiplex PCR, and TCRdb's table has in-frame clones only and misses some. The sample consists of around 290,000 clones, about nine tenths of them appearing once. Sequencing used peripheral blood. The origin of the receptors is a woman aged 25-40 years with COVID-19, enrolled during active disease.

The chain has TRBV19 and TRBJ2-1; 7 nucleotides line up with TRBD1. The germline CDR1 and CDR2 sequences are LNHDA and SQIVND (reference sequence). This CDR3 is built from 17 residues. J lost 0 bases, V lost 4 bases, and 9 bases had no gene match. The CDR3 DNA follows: TGTGCCAGTAGTAGAGGGGACAGCCAAAGCTCCTACAATGAGCAGTTCTTC. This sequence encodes CASSRGDSQSSYNEQFF.

CDR3 sequence reads: CASSTSTGQPQHF. The CDR3 DNA reads TGTGCCAGCAGTACGTCAACAGGTCAGCCCCAGCATTTT. V is TRBV6-5 and J is TRBJ1-5; weak D call: TRBD1 (5 bases). Per germline, CDR1 MNHEY and CDR2 SVGAGI. The CDR3 spans 13 residues. V was pared by 5 bases and J by 6 bases, with 11 bases between.

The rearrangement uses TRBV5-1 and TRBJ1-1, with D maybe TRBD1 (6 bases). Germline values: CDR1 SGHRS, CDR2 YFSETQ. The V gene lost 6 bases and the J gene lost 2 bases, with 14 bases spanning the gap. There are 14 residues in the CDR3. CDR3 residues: CASTTGYGNTEAFF. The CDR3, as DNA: TGCGCCAGCACAACAGGGTATGGAAACACTGAAGCTTTCTTT.

In DNA, the CDR3 is TGTGCCAGCAGCCCGAGACCTGGGACATCTAACTATGGCTACACCTTC. Protein product: CASSPRPGTSNYGYTF. The chain carries TRBV7-8 and TRBJ1-2, with D possibly TRBD1 on 6 matching bases. The germline CDR1 and CDR2 sequences are SGHVS and FQNEAQ. V was pared by 5 bases and J by 0 bases, with 16 bases between. This CDR3 has 16 residues.

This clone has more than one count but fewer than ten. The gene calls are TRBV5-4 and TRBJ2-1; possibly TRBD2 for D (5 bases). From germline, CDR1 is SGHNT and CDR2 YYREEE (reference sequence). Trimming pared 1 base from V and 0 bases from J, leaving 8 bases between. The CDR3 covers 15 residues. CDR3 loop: CASSLSSGSYNEQFF. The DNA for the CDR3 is TGTGCCAGCAGCTTGTCGAGCGGCTCCTACAATGAGCAGTTCTTC.

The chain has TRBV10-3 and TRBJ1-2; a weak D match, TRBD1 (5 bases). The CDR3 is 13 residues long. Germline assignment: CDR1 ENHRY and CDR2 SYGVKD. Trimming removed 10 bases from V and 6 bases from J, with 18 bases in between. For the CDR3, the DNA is TGTGCCACCGGACGGGCTGGGGGGGATGGCTACACCTTC. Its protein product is CATGRAGGDGYTF.

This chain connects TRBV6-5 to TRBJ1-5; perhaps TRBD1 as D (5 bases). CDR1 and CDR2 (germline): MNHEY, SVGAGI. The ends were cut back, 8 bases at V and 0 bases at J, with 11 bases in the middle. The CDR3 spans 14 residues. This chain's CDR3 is CASGDLYSNQPQHF. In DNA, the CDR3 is TGTGCCAGCGGGGACTTGTATAGCAATCAGCCCCAGCATTTT.

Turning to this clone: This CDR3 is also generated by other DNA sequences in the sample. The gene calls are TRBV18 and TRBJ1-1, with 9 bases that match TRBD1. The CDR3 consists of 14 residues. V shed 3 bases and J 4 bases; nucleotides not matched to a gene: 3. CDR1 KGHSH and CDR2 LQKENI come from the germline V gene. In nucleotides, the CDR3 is TGTGCCAGCTCACCGGGACAGGGAGGCACTGAAGCTTTCTTT. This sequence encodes CASSPGQGGTEAFF.

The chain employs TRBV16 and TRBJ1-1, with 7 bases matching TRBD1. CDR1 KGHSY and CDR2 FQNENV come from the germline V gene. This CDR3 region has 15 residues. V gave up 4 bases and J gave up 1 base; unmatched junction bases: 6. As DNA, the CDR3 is TGTGCCAGCAGCCGGACGACAGGGCCGAACACTGAAGCTTTCTTT. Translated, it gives CASSRTTGPNTEAFF.

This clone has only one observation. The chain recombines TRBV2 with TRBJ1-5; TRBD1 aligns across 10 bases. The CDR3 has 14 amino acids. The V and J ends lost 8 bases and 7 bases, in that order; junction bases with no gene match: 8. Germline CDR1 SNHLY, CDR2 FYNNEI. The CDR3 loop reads CASGGTGDQQPQHF. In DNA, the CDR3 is TGTGCCAGCGGCGGGACAGGGGATCAGCAGCCCCAGCATTTT.

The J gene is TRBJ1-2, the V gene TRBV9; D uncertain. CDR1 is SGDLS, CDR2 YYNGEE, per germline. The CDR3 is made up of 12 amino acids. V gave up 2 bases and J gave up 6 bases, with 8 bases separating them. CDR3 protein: CASSVAGDGYTF. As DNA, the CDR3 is TGTGCCAGCAGCGTCGCCGGAGATGGCTACACCTTC.

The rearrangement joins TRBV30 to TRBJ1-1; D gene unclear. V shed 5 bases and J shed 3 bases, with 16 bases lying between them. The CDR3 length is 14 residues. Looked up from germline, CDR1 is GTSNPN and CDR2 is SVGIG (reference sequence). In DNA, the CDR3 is TGTGCCTGGTCCCCGGTGCCGCGGCACACTGAAGCTTTCTTT. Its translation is CAWSPVPRHTEAFF.

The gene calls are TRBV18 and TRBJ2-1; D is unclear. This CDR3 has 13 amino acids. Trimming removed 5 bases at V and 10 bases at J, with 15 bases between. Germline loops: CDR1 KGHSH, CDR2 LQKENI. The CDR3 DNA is TGTGCCAGCTCATGGTCAGACACATCCGAGCAGTTCTTC. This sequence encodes CASSWSDTSEQFF.

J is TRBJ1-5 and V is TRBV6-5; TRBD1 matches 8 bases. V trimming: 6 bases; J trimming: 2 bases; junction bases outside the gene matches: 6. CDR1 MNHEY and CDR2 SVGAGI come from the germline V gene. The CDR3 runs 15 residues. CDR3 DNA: TGTGCCAGCAGGGACTCGGGACAGGGCAATCAGCCCCAGCATTTT. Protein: CASRDSGQGNQPQHF.

DNA of the CDR3: TGTGCCAGCAGTTACTCCCAACTAGCGCGGTTCTTC. Translated: CASSYSQLARFF. The chain has TRBV6-2 or TRBV6-3 and TRBJ2-1; TRBD2 matches 7 bases. This CDR3 has 12 amino acids. J lost 15 bases, V lost 0 bases, and 5 bases had no gene match. Per the germline V gene, CDR1 is MNHEY and CDR2 is SVGEGT.

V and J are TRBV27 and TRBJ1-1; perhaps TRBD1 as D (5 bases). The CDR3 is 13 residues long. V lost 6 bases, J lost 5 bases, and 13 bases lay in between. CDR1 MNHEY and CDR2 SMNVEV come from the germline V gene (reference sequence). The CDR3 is CASRPGRGTEAFF. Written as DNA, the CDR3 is TGTGCCAGCAGGCCAGGCCGGGGGACTGAAGCTTTCTTT.

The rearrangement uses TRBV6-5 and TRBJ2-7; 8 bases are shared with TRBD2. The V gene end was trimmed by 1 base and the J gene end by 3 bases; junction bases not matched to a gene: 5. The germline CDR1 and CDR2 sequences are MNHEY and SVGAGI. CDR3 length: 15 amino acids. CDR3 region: CASSYYSGALYEQYF. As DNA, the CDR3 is TGTGCCAGCAGTTACTATAGCGGGGCTCTCTACGAGCAGTACTTC.

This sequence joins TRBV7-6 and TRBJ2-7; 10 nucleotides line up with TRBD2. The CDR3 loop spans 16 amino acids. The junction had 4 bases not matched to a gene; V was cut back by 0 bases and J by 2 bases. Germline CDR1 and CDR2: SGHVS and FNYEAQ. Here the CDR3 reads CASSLALAGVAYEQYF. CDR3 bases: TGTGCCAGCAGCTTAGCGCTAGCGGGAGTCGCCTACGAGCAGTACTTC.

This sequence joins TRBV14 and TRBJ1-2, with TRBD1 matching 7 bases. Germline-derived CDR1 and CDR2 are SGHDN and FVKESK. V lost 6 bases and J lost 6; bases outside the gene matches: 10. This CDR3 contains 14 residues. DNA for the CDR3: TGTGCCAGCAGAGACAGGGCGAGAAAGGATGGCTACACCTTC. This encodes CASRDRARKDGYTF.

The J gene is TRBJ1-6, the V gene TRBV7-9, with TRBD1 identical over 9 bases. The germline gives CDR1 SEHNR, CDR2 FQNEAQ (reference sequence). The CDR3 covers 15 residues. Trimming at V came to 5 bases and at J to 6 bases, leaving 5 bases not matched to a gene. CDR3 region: CASSPPGQGNSPLHF. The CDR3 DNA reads TGTGCCAGCAGCCCCCCGGGACAGGGTAATTCACCCCTCCACTTT.

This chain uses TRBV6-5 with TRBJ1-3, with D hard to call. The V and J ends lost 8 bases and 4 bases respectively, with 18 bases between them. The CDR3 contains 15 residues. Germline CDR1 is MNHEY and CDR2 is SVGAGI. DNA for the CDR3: TGTGCCAGCTGTACTAAACCCGGAGAAGGAAACACCATATATTTT. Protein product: CASCTKPGEGNTIYF.

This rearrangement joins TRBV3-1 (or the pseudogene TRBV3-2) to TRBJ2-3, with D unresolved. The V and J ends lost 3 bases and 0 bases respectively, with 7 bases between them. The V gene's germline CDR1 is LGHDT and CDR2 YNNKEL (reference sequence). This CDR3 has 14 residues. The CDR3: CASSQVTSTDTQYF. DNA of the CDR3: TGTGCCAGCAGCCAGGTGACTAGCACAGATACGCAGTATTTT.

The chain's CDR3 is CASSTRGEDDGYTF. The CDR3 bases are TGTGCCAGCAGTACAAGAGGGGAGGACGATGGCTACACCTTC. The chain recombines TRBV25-1 with TRBJ1-2, with TRBD1 as a possible D gene (5 bases). Trimming cost V 5 bases and J 6 bases, with 16 bases left between them. CDR3 length: 14 residues. The germline CDR1 and CDR2 sequences are MGHDK and SYGVNS.

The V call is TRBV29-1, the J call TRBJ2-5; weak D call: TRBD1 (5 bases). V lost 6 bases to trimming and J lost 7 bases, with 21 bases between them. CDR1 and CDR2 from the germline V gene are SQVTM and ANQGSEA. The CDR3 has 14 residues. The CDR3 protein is CSVLAGAPPGTQYF. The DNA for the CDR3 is TGCAGCGTCCTCGCTGGGGCGCCCCCAGGGACCCAGTACTTC.

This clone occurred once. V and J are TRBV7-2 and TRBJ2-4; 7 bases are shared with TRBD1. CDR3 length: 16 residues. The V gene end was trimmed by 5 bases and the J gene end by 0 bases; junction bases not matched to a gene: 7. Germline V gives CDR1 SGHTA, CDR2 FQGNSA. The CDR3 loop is CASSPWTGLAKNIQYF. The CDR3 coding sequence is TGTGCCAGCAGCCCTTGGACAGGTTTAGCCAAAAACATTCAGTACTTC.

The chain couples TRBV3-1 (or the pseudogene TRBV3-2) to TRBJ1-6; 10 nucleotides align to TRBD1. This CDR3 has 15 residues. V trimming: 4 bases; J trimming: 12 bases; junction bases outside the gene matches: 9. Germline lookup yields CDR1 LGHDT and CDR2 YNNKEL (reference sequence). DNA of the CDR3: TGTGCCAGCAGCCGCGACGGGACAGGGGTAGTACCCCTCCACTTT. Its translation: CASSRDGTGVVPLHF.